This T cell receptor (beta chain) was profiled in a study of blood T cell repertoires in COVID-19. Study at large: Italy, Spain and the United States were the sources of the convalescent and acute COVID-19 samples. T cells, B-cell-depleted T cells, or PBMCs supplied cDNA or gDNA.

The ends were cut back, 5 bases at V and 5 bases at J, with 21 bases in the middle. The CDR3 consists of 16 residues. The V gene's germline CDR1 is MNHEY and CDR2 SMNVEV (reference sequence). Under the authors' procedure: Counts of nucleated cells, estimated from reference gene primer amplification, were obtained. TCRdb's copy holds only in-frame clones and misses some; the assay was immunoSEQ multiplex PCR. V and J calls and clone size are those listed in that table; D and trimming were worked out from the DNA. The sample carries roughly 410,000 clones, 70% to 90% recorded once. Enrolled during active infection, Seattle patients were then followed longitudinally.

The chain has TRBV27 and TRBJ2-5; perhaps TRBD1 as D (6 bases). The clonotype was recovered from a woman aged 40 to 50 with COVID-19, enrolled during active disease. Sequenced sample: peripheral blood. The CDR3 DNA reads as TGTGCCAGCAGTCAACAGGGTGTGGTGAGGGGGGAGACCCAGTACTTC. Protein: CASSQQGVVRGETQYF.